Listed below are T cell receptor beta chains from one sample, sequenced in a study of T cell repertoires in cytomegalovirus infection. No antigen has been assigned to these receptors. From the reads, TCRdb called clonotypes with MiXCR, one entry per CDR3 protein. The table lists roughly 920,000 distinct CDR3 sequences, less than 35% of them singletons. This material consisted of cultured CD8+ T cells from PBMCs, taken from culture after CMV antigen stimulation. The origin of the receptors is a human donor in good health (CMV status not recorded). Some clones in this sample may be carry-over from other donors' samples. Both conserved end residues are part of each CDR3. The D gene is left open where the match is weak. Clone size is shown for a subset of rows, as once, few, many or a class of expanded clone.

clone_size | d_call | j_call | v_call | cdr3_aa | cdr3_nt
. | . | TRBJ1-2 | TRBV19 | CATATTVYGYTF | TGTGCCACCGCGACGACAGTCTATGGCTACACCTTC
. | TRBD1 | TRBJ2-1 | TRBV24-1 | CATSTQGVEQFF | TGTGCCACCAGCACACAGGGGGTTGAGCAGTTCTTC
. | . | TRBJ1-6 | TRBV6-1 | CASSEARTGFNSPLHF | TGTGCCAGCAGTGAAGCGCGGACCGGGTTCAATTCACCCCTCCACTTT
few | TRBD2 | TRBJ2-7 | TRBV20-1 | CSAVAGGSYEQYF | TGCAGTGCTGTAGCGGGGGGGAGTTACGAGCAGTACTTC
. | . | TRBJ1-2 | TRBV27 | CASMDGGYGYTF | TGTGCCAGCATGGACGGGGGTTATGGCTACACCTTC
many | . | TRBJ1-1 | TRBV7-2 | CASSWGLSTEAFF | TGTGCCAGCAGCTGGGGACTGAGTACTGAAGCTTTCTTT
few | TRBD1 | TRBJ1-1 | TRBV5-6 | CASSWGQGAKFTEAFF | TGTGCCAGCAGCTGGGGACAGGGGGCGAAGTTCACTGAAGCTTTCTTT
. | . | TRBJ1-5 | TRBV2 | CASSEEPLYSSNQPQHF | TGTGCCAGCAGTGAAGAGCCCCTTTACAGTAGCAATCAGCCCCAGCATTTT
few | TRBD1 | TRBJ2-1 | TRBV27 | CASTNQGERNEQFF | TGTGCCAGCACCAACCAGGGGGAGCGGAATGAGCAGTTCTTC
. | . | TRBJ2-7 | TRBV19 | CASSISNLNRDEQYF | TGTGCCAGTAGTATTTCCAACCTCAACAGGGACGAGCAGTACTTC
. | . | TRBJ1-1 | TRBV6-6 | CASSYSTGRDEAFF | TGTGCCAGCAGTTACTCAACAGGGAGAGATGAAGCTTTCTTT
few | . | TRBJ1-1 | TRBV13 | CASSPTQVRNTEAFF | TGTGCCAGCAGCCCTACACAGGTTCGAAACACTGAAGCTTTCTTT
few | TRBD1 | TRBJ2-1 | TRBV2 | CASRGVQGSYNEQFF | TGTGCCAGCAGGGGGGTACAGGGGAGTTACAATGAGCAGTTCTTC
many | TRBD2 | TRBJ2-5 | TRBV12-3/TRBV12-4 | CASSPIGGVQETQYF | TGTGCCAGCAGCCCAATTGGGGGGGTCCAAGAGACCCAGTACTTC
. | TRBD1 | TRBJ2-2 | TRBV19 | CASSSQGAITGELFF | TGTGCCAGTAGTAGCCAGGGGGCGATCACCGGGGAGCTGTTTTTT
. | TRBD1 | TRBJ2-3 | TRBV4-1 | CASSQDITGTGKF | TGCGCCAGCAGCCAAGATATCACCGGGACAGGGAAGTTT
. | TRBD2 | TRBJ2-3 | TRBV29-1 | CSVEVGGGASDTQYF | TGCAGCGTTGAAGTAGGCGGGGGGGCCTCGGATACGCAGTATTTT
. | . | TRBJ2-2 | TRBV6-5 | CASSYDRTTFGTGELFF | TGTGCCAGCAGTTACGACAGGACCACCTTCGGCACCGGGGAGCTGTTTTTT
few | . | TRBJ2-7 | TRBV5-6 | CASSLYRRSSYEQYF | TGTGCCAGCAGCTTATACAGGCGAAGCTCCTACGAGCAGTACTTC
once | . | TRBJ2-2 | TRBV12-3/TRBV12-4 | CASSLRFQGTTGELFF | TGTGCCAGCAGTTTACGTTTCCAGGGGACCACCGGGGAGCTGTTTTTT
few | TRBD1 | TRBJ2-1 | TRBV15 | CATSMSTGGYEQFF | TGTGCCACCAGCATGTCAACAGGGGGGTATGAGCAGTTCTTC
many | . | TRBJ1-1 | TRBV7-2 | CASSLDPGPNTEAFF | TGTGCCAGCAGCTTGGACCCGGGGCCCAACACTGAAGCTTTCTTT
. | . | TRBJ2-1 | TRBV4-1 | CASSHSTFVNEQFF | TGCGCCAGCAGCCACTCTACTTTCGTAAATGAGCAGTTCTTC
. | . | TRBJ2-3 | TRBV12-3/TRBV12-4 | CAITWGSDTQYF | TGTGCCATAACGTGGGGGTCAGATACGCAGTATTTT
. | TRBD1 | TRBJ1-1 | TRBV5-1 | CASSHGTGSTEASF | TGCGCCAGCAGCCACGGGACAGGGTCTACTGAAGCTTCCTTT
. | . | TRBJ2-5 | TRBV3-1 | CASSQFRKETQYF | TGTGCCAGCAGCCAATTCAGAAAAGAGACCCAGTACTTC
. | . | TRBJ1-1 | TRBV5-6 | CASSWRTYTEAFF | TGTGCCAGCAGCTGGAGGACTTACACTGAAGCTTTCTTT
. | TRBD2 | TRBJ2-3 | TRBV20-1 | CSAPTSGGLQRRSTDTQYF | TGCAGTGCACCGACTAGCGGGGGGTTACAAAGGCGATCCACAGATACGCAGTATTTT
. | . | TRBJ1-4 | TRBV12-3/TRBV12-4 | CASSLPGPEKLFF | TGTGCCAGCAGCCTGCCGGGTCCTGAAAAACTGTTTTTT
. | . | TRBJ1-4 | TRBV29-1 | CSVKMDGSANEKLFF | TGCAGCGTTAAAATGGACGGATCTGCTAATGAAAAACTGTTTTTT
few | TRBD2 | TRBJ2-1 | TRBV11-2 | CASSLGSGVEQFF | TGTGCCAGCAGCTTAGGAAGCGGGGTCGAGCAGTTCTTC
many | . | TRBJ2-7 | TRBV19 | CASSKRGEVREQYF | TGTGCCAGTAGTAAACGAGGGGAGGTTCGCGAGCAGTACTTC
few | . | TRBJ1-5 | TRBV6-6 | CASSYWQGNDQPQHF | TGTGCCAGCAGTTACTGGCAGGGGAATGATCAGCCCCAGCATTTT
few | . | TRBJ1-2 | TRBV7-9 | CASSLGGYLSYGYTF | TGTGCCAGCAGCTTAGGAGGGTATCTTAGCTATGGCTACACCTTC
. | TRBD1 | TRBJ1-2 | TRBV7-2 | CASSSRGRGGGYTF | TGTGCCAGCAGCTCCAGGGGGCGCGGAGGTGGCTACACCTTC
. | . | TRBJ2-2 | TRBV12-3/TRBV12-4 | CASSSGASTGELFF | TGTGCCAGCAGTTCAGGGGCTTCCACCGGGGAGCTGTTTTTT
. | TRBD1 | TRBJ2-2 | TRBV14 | CASSQTGTGVTGELFF | TGTGCCAGCAGCCAGACCGGGACAGGGGTAACCGGGGAGCTGTTTTTT
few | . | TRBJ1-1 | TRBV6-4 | CASSESGLGLAEAFF | TGTGCCAGCAGTGAATCGGGACTTGGGCTCGCTGAAGCTTTCTTT
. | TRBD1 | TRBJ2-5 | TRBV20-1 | CSARGNTGQGRETQYF | TGCAGTGCTAGGGGAAACACGGGACAGGGTCGAGAGACCCAGTACTTC
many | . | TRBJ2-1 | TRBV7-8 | CASSLGQLTEQFF | TGTGCCAGCAGCTTAGGGCAACTAACGGAGCAGTTCTTC
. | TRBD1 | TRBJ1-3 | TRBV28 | CASSLDLTGHTIYF | TGTGCCAGCAGCCTCGACCTGACAGGGCACACCATATATTTT
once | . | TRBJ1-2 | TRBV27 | CASSPWRARSGYTF | TGTGCCAGCAGTCCCTGGAGGGCGCGGAGTGGCTACACCTTC
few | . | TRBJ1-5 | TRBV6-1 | CASADGNQPQHF | TGTGCCAGCGCGGATGGCAATCAGCCCCAGCATTTT
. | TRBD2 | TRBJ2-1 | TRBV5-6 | CASSLILAGLYNEQFF | TGTGCCAGCAGCTTGATTCTAGCGGGGTTGTACAATGAGCAGTTCTTC
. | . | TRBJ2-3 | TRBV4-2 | CASSQDRGSTDTQYF | TGTGCCAGCAGCCAAGATCGCGGAAGCACAGATACGCAGTATTTT
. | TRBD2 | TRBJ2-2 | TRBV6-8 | CASSYTRLAANTGELFF | TGTGCCAGCAGTTACACCCGACTAGCGGCGAACACCGGGGAGCTGTTTTTT